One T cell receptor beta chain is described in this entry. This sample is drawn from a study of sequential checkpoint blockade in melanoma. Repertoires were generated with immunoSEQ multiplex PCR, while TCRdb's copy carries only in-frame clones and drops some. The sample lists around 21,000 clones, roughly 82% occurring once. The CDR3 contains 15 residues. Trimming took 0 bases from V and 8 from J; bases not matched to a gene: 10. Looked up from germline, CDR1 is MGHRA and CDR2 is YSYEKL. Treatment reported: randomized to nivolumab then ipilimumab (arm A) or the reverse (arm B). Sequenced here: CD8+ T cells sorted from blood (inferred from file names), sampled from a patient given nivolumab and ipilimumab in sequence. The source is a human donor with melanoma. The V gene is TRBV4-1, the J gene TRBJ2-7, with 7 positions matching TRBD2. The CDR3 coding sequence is TGCGCCAGCAGCCAAGATTGGACTAGTGGGCGGCAGCAGTACTTC. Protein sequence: CASSQDWTSGRQQYF.